These 10 T cell receptor beta chains share one sample of origin, sequenced in a study of T cells after yellow fever vaccination. TCRdb reprocessed the 5' RACE reads via MiXCR and lists one record per CDR3 protein. The sample yields 250,000 or so distinct CDR3 sequences, about 3.9% seen once. The source was PBMCs, collected 15 days after the yellow fever booster vaccination. The receptor set was obtained from a man aged 18 to 29 who received the YFV17D yellow fever vaccine.

At least ten counts were recorded for this clonotype. This rearrangement joins TRBV12-3 or TRBV12-4 to TRBJ2-1; weak D call: TRBD1 (5 bases). The CDR3 loop spans 14 amino acids. With 7 bases removed from V and 4 bases from J, the gap between germline ends came to 14 bases. CDR3 sequence (DNA): TGTGCCAGCACCCCTGGGGCCGGTTACAATGAGCAGTTCTTC. It specifies CASTPGAGYNEQFF.

There are many counts of this clonotype. The chain is built from TRBV20-1 and TRBJ1-6; maybe TRBD1 (5 bases). CDR3 length equals 13 residues. CDR1 and CDR2 (germline): DFQATT, SNEGSKA (reference sequence). V was clipped by 3 bases and J by 9 bases, with 12 bases between them. CDR3 nucleotides: TGCAGTGCTAGCCAGGGAGAGAGTTCACCCCTCCACTTT. This translates into CSASQGESSPLHF.

This clonotype was seen at least ten times. The chain is built from TRBV16 and TRBJ2-5; 9 positions match TRBD2. The ends lost 1 base at V and 1 base at J; junction bases unmatched: 4. The CDR3 covers 16 residues. Germline V gene lookup returns CDR1 KGHSY and CDR2 FQNENV. The CDR3 here is CASSQFLAGSQETQYF. The CDR3 DNA sequence: TGTGCCAGCAGCCAATTTCTAGCGGGAAGCCAAGAGACCCAGTACTTC.

This clonotype was observed at least ten times. The V gene is TRBV20-1, the J gene TRBJ2-1, with 9 nucleotides matching TRBD1. This CDR3 has 17 residues. Germline assignment: CDR1 DFQATT and CDR2 SNEGSKA (reference sequence). Germline trimming cut 5 bases from V and 6 bases from J; bases unmatched to any gene: 17. CDR3 nucleotides: TGCAGTGCTCCCGCGAGTTTCGGGACAGGGAACCCCAATGAGCAGTTCTTC. As protein: CSAPASFGTGNPNEQFF.

The chain has TRBV5-5 and TRBJ1-6; D may be TRBD1 (6 bases). The CDR3 extends over 16 amino acids. The V and J ends lost 1 base and 2 bases respectively, with 10 bases between them. Germline CDR1 reads SGHKS; CDR2 reads YYEKEE (reference sequence). CDR3 DNA sequence: TGTGCCAGCAGCTTGCTGGGGGCCGCCTATAATTCACCCCTCCACTTT. Its protein is CASSLLGAAYNSPLHF.

This clonotype was counted at least ten times. The chain employs TRBV6-1 and TRBJ1-2, with D unclear. There are 10 residues in the CDR3. V lost 7 bases and J 8 bases, leaving 8 bases between the germline ends. Germline V CDR1 and CDR2: MNHNS, SASEGT. CDR3 residues: CASIGAGYTF. The CDR3 nucleotides read TGTGCCAGCATTGGCGCCGGCTACACCTTC.

There are many counts of this clonotype. This chain connects TRBV20-1 to TRBJ2-1; D possibly corresponds to TRBD2 (5 bases). Germline lookup yields CDR1 DFQATT and CDR2 SNEGSKA (reference sequence). CDR3 size: 14 residues. The V end was cut by 8 bases, the J end by 3 bases, with 17 bases between. This CDR3 reads CSTSKGTSYNEQFF. The CDR3 DNA follows: TGCAGTACATCAAAAGGAACTAGCTACAATGAGCAGTTCTTC.

This clonotype has a count of ten or more. The genes are TRBV18 and TRBJ2-1, with D perhaps TRBD1 (7 bases). The CDR3 has 13 residues. CDR1 KGHSH and CDR2 LQKENI come from the germline V gene. Trimming shortened V by 5 bases and J by 9 bases, and 14 bases separated the two germline ends. The CDR3 sequence: CASSAGQPPEQFF. The CDR3 bases are TGTGCCAGCTCAGCGGGACAGCCCCCTGAGCAGTTCTTC.

The sample holds many counts of this clonotype. The chain carries TRBV27 and TRBJ2-6; D is undetermined. The CDR3 totals 17 residues. V was shortened by 5 bases and J by 2 bases, with 16 bases between the two germline ends. Germline assignment: CDR1 MNHEY and CDR2 SMNVEV (reference sequence). The CDR3 DNA is TGTGCCAGCAGTCCCATGGTGGGTGTCGCTGGGGCCAACGTCCTGACTTTC. Encoded protein: CASSPMVGVAGANVLTF.

Many counts were recorded for this clonotype. V gene TRBV7-9 combines with J gene TRBJ2-5, with D possibly matching TRBD2 (7 bases). The germline V and J ends were trimmed by 8 bases and 7 bases, with 20 bases remaining between them. This CDR3 contains 14 residues. Germline lookup yields CDR1 SEHNR and CDR2 FQNEAQ (reference sequence). Here the CDR3 reads CASERGGAWATQYF. Written as DNA, the CDR3 is TGTGCCAGCGAGCGAGGGGGGGCCTGGGCGACCCAGTACTTC.